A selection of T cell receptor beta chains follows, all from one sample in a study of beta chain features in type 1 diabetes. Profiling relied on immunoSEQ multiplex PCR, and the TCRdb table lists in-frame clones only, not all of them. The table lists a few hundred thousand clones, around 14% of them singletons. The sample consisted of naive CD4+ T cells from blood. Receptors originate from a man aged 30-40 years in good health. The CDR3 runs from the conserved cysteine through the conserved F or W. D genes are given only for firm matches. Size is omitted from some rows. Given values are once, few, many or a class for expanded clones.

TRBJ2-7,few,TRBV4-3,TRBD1,TGCGCCAGCAGCATGGGACAGGTGTCTAGCGAGCAGTACTTC,CASSMGQVSSEQYF
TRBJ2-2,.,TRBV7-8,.,TGTGCCAGCAGCTTAACAACGGCGAACACCGGGGAGCTGTTTTTT,CASSLTTANTGELFF
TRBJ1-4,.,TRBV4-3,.,TGCGCCAGCAGCCAAGCCGGTTTTCCGGGCGAAAAACTGTTTTTT,CASSQAGFPGEKLFF
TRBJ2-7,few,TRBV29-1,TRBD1,TGCAGCGTGGGACAGGGGGCATACGAGCAGTACTTC,CSVGQGAYEQYF
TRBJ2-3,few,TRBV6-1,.,TGTGCCAGCAGCCGCACAGATACGCAGTATTTT,CASSRTDTQYF
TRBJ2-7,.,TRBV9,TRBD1,TGTGCCAGCAGCGGAGGGACAGGGATATTCGGCGAGCAGTACTTC,CASSGGTGIFGEQYF
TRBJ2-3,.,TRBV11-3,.,TGTGCCAGCAGCTTAGGAGGAGGCTCCACAGATACGCAGTATTTT,CASSLGGGSTDTQYF
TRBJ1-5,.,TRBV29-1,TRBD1,TGCAGCGCCTCGGACAGGGTCAGTCAGCCCCAGCATTTT,CSASDRVSQPQHF
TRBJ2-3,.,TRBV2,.,TGTGCCAGCAGTGAAAACCAGGATACGCAGTATTTT,CASSENQDTQYF
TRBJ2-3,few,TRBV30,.,TGTGCCTGGACTCCTACTAGGATCGGGCAGTATTTT,CAWTPTRIGQYF
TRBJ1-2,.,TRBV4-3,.,TGCGCCAGCAGCCAAGCCGGGCATTCATATGGCTACACCTTC,CASSQAGHSYGYTF
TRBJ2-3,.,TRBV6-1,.,TGTGCCAGCAGTTCTCGGGAGTTGGATACGCAGTATTTT,CASSSRELDTQYF
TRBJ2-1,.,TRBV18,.,TGTGCCAGCTCACCAGTGGTAAGCGGCGTGGGCTACAATGAGCAGTTCTTC,CASSPVVSGVGYNEQFF
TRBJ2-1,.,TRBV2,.,TGTGCCAGCAGTGAAATAGGTGCTTCCTACAATGAGCAGTTCTTC,CASSEIGASYNEQFF
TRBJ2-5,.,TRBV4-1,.,TGCGCCAGCAGCCCGGACCGAACACAAGAGACCCAGTACTTC,CASSPDRTQETQYF
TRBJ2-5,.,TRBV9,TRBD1,TGTGCCAGCAGCGCACAGGGGGCAATGACCCAGTACTTC,CASSAQGAMTQYF
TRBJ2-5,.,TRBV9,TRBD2,TGTGCCAGCAGCGTAGCAGCGGGGGCCGAAGAGACCCAGTACTTC,CASSVAAGAEETQYF
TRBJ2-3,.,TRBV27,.,TGTGCCAGCACTTCCCCCGGGACCCCCAAGGATACGCAGTATTTT,CASTSPGTPKDTQYF
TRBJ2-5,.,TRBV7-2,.,TGTGCCAGCAGCCGAACCAGGGATGGGGAGACCCAGTACTTC,CASSRTRDGETQYF
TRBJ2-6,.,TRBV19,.,TGTGCCAGTACTAAGGGAAGTGGGGCCAACGTCCTGACTTTC,CASTKGSGANVLTF
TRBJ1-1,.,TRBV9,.,TGTGCCAGCAGCGTAGCGGGCGGGGCGCGGGAAGCTGAAGCTTTCTTT,CASSVAGGAREAEAFF
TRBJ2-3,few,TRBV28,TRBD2,TGTGCCAGCAGGGAGGGACTAGCGGGCTTAGATACGCAGTATTTT,CASREGLAGLDTQYF
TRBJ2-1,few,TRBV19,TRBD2,TGTGCCAGTAGTACCCCGGGACTAGCGCCCCTTGGCAATGAGCAGTTCTTC,CASSTPGLAPLGNEQFF
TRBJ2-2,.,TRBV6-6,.,TGTGCCAGCAGTTCGGGCAGACAAAGAACCGGGGAGCTGTTTTTT,CASSSGRQRTGELFF
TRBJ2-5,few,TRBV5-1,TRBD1,TGCGCCAGCAGTCGGGACAGGGGACAAGAGACCCAGTACTTC,CASSRDRGQETQYF
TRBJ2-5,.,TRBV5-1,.,TGCGCCAGCAGCTTGGAGGGTGGAGAGACCCAGTACTTC,CASSLEGGETQYF
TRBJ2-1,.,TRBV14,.,TGTGCCAGCAGCGCGTACAATGAGCAGTTCTTC,CASSAYNEQFF
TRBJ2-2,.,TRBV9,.,TGTGCCAGCAGCTCCCAGTTGGGTCCGAACACCGGGGAGCTGTTTTTT,CASSSQLGPNTGELFF
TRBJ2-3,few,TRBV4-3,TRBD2,TGCGCCAGCAGCCAGTTAGCGGGAGGGCCCAGCACAGATACGCAGTATTTT,CASSQLAGGPSTDTQYF
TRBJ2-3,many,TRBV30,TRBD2,TGTGCCTGGTATGCGGCGGGAGGTACCACAGATACGCAGTATTTT,CAWYAAGGTTDTQYF
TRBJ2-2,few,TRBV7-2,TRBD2,TGTGCCAGCAGCTTACCAGGACTAGCGCCCGGGGAGCTGTTTTTT,CASSLPGLAPGELFF
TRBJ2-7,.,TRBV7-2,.,TGTGCCAGCAGCCGAGTCGCAGGGGCCTACGAGCAGTACTTC,CASSRVAGAYEQYF
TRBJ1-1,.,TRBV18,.,TGTGCCAGCTCACCAGCAGGGGCGGTGAACACTGAAGCTTTCTTT,CASSPAGAVNTEAFF
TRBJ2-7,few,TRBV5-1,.,TGCGCCAGCAGCCTTGTAGTTTCGGGAAATGAGGGCGAGCAGTACTTC,CASSLVVSGNEGEQYF
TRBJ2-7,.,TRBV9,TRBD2,TGTGCCAGCAGCTCGGGGGACTACTACGAGCAGTACTTC,CASSSGDYYEQYF
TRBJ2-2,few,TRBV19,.,TGTGCCAGTAGTATCGTCAGAGGGGCGAACACCGGGGAGCTGTTTTTT,CASSIVRGANTGELFF
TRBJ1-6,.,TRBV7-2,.,TGTGCCAGCAGCTTAGCGCAGACTTCACCCCTCCACTTT,CASSLAQTSPLHF
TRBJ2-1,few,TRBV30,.,TGTGCCTGGACCGGATTCTCCTACAATGAGCAGTTCTTC,CAWTGFSYNEQFF
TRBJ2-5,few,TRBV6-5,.,TGTGCCAGCAGTCGACTAGTCCAAGAGACCCAGTACTTC,CASSRLVQETQYF
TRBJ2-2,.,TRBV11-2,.,TGTGCCAGCAGCTTAGACTGGATCACCGGGGAGCTGTTTTTT,CASSLDWITGELFF
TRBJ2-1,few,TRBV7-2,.,TGTGCCAGCGTCTGGGATAGGGAGAGTGAGCAGTTCTTC,CASVWDRESEQFF
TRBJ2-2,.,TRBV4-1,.,TGCGCCAGCAGCCCAGCATTAGGACAGTCCCGCCGGGAGCTGTTTTTT,CASSPALGQSRRELFF
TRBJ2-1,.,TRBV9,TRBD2,TGTGCCAGCAGCGTAGCTCCAGCGGGAACAAATGAGCAGTTCTTC,CASSVAPAGTNEQFF
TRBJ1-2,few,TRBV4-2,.,TGTGCCAGCAGGCAACAGGGATACTATGGCTACACCTTC,CASRQQGYYGYTF
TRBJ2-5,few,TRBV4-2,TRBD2,TGTGCCAGCAGCCCGGGACTAGCGGGAGGCCCAACTAAGGCCCAGTACTTC,CASSPGLAGGPTKAQYF